What follows are 30 T cell receptor beta chains derived from one specimen sequenced in a study of blood T cell repertoires in COVID-19. Some clones are missing from TCRdb's copy, which holds only in-frame ones; the method was immunoSEQ multiplex PCR. This sample has more than 95,000 clones, with roughly 80% found just once. The specimen was peripheral blood. These receptors were taken from an elderly woman with acute or convalescent COVID-19.

The V call is TRBV18, the J call TRBJ2-3; the D gene is possibly TRBD2 (6 bases). From germline, CDR1 is KGHSH and CDR2 LQKENI. The CDR3 length is 15 residues. V was clipped by 2 bases and J by 2 bases, with 11 bases between them. CDR3 sequence (DNA): TGTGCCAGCTCACCAATGGCGGGATACACAGATACGCAGTATTTT. Protein: CASSPMAGYTDTQYF. Full variable domain (outside the CDR3, taken from reference TRBV18 and TRBJ2-3): NAGVMQNPRHLVRRRGQEARLRCSPMKGHSHVYWYRQLPEEGLKFMVYLQKENIIDESGMPKERFSAEFPKEGPSILRIQQVVRGDSAAYFCASSPMAGYTDTQYFGPGTRLTVL.

J is TRBJ2-7 and V is TRBV12-3 or TRBV12-4; 7 nucleotides agree with TRBD1. V lost 6 bases, J lost 0 bases, and 2 bases stayed unmatched. The CDR3 is made up of 13 amino acids. Here the CDR3 DNA reads TGTGCCAGCAGCGACAGGGCCTCCTACGAGCAGTACTTC. This translates into CASSDRASYEQYF.

This clone was seen a handful of times. The V and J genes are TRBV6-5 and TRBJ1-3; D unresolved. Trimming cost V 4 bases and J 1 base, with 8 bases left between them. The CDR3 is made up of 14 amino acids. Germline CDR1 and CDR2: MNHEY and SVGAGI. The CDR3 DNA sequence: TGTGCCAGCAGTTCGAGGTTTTCTGGAAACACCATATATTTT. As protein: CASSSRFSGNTIYF.

The rearrangement links TRBV5-4 to TRBJ2-4; possibly TRBD1 for D (6 bases). CDR1 and CDR2 (germline): SGHNT, YYREEE (reference sequence). The CDR3 covers 15 residues. V lost 4 bases, J lost 1 base, and 12 bases lay in between. CDR3 loop: CASSTGTKAKNIQYF. The CDR3 nucleotides read TGTGCCAGCAGCACCGGGACAAAGGCCAAAAACATTCAGTACTTC.

In its sample, this clone was seen a few times. In DNA, the CDR3 is TGTGCCAGCAGCTTAGAAGAGTCCAATTATCAGCCCCAGCATTTT. Its translation: CASSLEESNYQPQHF. This rearrangement joins TRBV7-8 to TRBJ1-5; D gene ambiguous. Trimming removed 1 base at V and 5 bases at J, with 12 bases between. Germline V gene lookup returns CDR1 SGHVS and CDR2 FQNEAQ. The CDR3 totals 15 residues.

The chain uses TRBV5-1 and TRBJ2-5, with D perhaps TRBD2 (6 bases). The CDR3 is 16 residues long. The V gene lost 3 bases and the J gene lost 1 base, with 16 bases spanning the gap. Germline loops: CDR1 SGHRS, CDR2 YFSETQ. CDR3 protein: CASSSPQGRTQETQYF. The DNA for the CDR3 is TGCGCCAGCAGCTCGCCTCAAGGGAGGACCCAAGAGACCCAGTACTTC.

This clone came up once. V and J are TRBV4-1 and TRBJ1-2; 8 bases are a match to TRBD1. Germline loops: CDR1 MGHRA, CDR2 YSYEKL. Germline trimming cut 6 bases from V and 4 bases from J; bases unmatched to any gene: 10. This CDR3 is 15 amino acids long. CDR3 in amino acids: CASSQTGQVSYGYTF. The CDR3 region has the DNA TGCGCCAGCAGTCAGACGGGACAGGTTTCCTATGGCTACACCTTC.

The rearrangement links TRBV29-1 to TRBJ1-2, with TRBD1 matching over 10 bases. Germline trimming cut 5 bases from V and 7 bases from J; bases unmatched to any gene: 7. This CDR3 is 13 amino acids long. Germline CDR1 and CDR2: SQVTM and ANQGSEA. The DNA for the CDR3 is TGCAGCGTTCGGGACAGGGGATCGGGTGGCTACACCTTC. Its translation is CSVRDRGSGGYTF.

The chain recombines TRBV19 with TRBJ2-2, with 7 bases matching TRBD2. The V segment lost 0 bases and the J segment 5 bases; nucleotides outside the gene matches: 0. CDR1 is LNHDA, CDR2 SQIVND, per germline (reference sequence). This CDR3 has 14 amino acids. CDR3: CASSIDGGTGELFF. The CDR3 DNA is TGTGCCAGTAGTATAGACGGGGGGACCGGGGAGCTGTTTTTT.

This clone was observed a few times. The chain is built from TRBV5-1 and TRBJ1-3; 8 nucleotides line up with TRBD1. Germline loops: CDR1 SGHRS, CDR2 YFSETQ. The CDR3 runs to 14 residues. V trimming: 4 bases; J trimming: 7 bases; junction bases outside the gene matches: 7. The CDR3 nucleotides are TGCGCCAGCAGCCCGGGACAGGAGAGCAACACCATATATTTT. Encoded protein: CASSPGQESNTIYF.

This clone was seen a single time. This sequence joins TRBV11-2 and TRBJ2-5; 9 bases align to TRBD1. Losses at the gene ends were 5 bases for V and 2 bases for J; bases not matched to a gene: 12. CDR1 is SGHAT and CDR2 is FQNNGV in the germline V gene. This CDR3 region has 17 residues. The CDR3 coding sequence is TGTGCCAGCAGCAAAGCGGTCGGACAGGGGCGACAAGAGACCCAGTACTTC. It translates to CASSKAVGQGRQETQYF. The entire variable domain, with the rest obtained from reference TRBV11-2 and TRBJ2-5, is as follows: EAGVAQSPRYKIIEKRQSVAFWCNPISGHATLYWYQQILGQGPKLLIQFQNNGVVDDSQLPKDRFSAERLKGVDSTLKIQPAKLEDSAVYLCASSKAVGQGRQETQYFGPGTRLLVL.

The V gene is TRBV5-1, the J gene TRBJ2-3; TRBD1 is a possible D gene (5 bases). There are 15 residues in the CDR3. Trimming took off 4 bases at V and 4 bases at J, with 16 bases between the two ends. CDR1 is SGHRS and CDR2 is YFSETQ in the germline V gene. The CDR3 here is CASSQGQGAPDTQYF. Here the CDR3 DNA reads TGCGCCAGCAGCCAAGGACAAGGAGCGCCAGATACGCAGTATTTT.

In this sample, this clone turned up a few times. The chain combines TRBV5-1 with TRBJ1-6; TRBD1 aligns across 8 bases. The CDR3 contains 14 residues. V gave up 4 bases and J gave up 8 bases; unmatched junction bases: 5. Germline-derived CDR1 and CDR2 are SGHRS and YFSETQ. For the CDR3, the DNA is TGCGCCAGCAGCATTGGACAGGGATATTCACCCCTCCACTTT. As protein: CASSIGQGYSPLHF. The full variable domain, rest sourced from reference TRBV5-1 and TRBJ1-6, is KAGVTQTPRYLIKTRGQQVTLSCSPISGHRSVSWYQQTPGQGLQFLFEYFSETQRNKGNFPGRFSGRQFSNSRSEMNVSTLELGDSALYLCASSIGQGYSPLHFGNGTRLTVT.

This clone has only a few counts. This sequence joins TRBV7-9 and TRBJ2-7; no firm D call. V dropped 2 bases and J dropped 6 bases, with 5 bases sitting between them. Germline V CDR1 and CDR2: SEHNR, FQNEAQ (reference sequence). The CDR3 contains 11 residues. Here the CDR3 DNA reads TGTGCCAGCAGCTTATCGAGCGAGCAGTACTTC. As protein: CASSLSSEQYF.

This clone was detected only a few times. The J gene is TRBJ1-1, the V gene TRBV10-1, with D perhaps TRBD1 (5 bases). Germline V lookup: CDR1 WNHNN, CDR2 SYGVQD (reference sequence). V lost 2 bases and J 3 bases, leaving 13 bases between the germline ends. This CDR3 is 15 amino acids long. CDR3 in amino acids: CASSETGRQHTEAFF. In DNA form, the CDR3 reads TGCGCCAGCAGTGAGACAGGACGACAGCACACTGAAGCTTTCTTT.

The chain joins TRBV10-3 to TRBJ2-1, with 12 nucleotides matching TRBD1. V gave up 1 base and J gave up 2 bases; unmatched junction bases: 9. Germline V CDR1 and CDR2: ENHRY, SYGVKD. The CDR3 loop spans 19 amino acids. The CDR3 DNA reads TGTGCCATCAGTGAGTGGGACAGGGGGCTGAATCCAACCTACAATGAGCAGTTCTTC. It encodes CAISEWDRGLNPTYNEQFF.

This chain uses TRBV28 with TRBJ2-2; 11 bases are shared with TRBD2. The V and J ends lost 3 bases and 4 bases, in that order; junction bases with no gene match: 10. The germline V gene has CDR1 MDHEN and CDR2 SYDVKM. The CDR3 contains 18 residues. The chain's CDR3 is CASSFGGTSGRGTGELFF. For the CDR3, the DNA is TGTGCCAGCAGTTTCGGAGGGACTAGCGGAAGGGGCACCGGGGAGCTGTTTTTT.

V usage is TRBV24-1 and J usage is TRBJ1-2; possible D gene TRBD1, 6 bases. In germline, CDR1 is KGHDR, CDR2 SFDVKD. V lost 4 bases, J lost 6 bases, and 20 bases lay in between. The CDR3 runs 16 residues. The CDR3 region is CATSDHPGQMEDGYTF. CDR3 DNA sequence: TGTGCCACCAGTGACCATCCGGGACAAATGGAAGATGGCTACACCTTC.

The rearrangement uses TRBV11-2 and TRBJ1-1, with TRBD1 identical over 7 bases. Germline values: CDR1 SGHAT, CDR2 FQNNGV. J lost 5 bases, V lost 5 bases, and 8 bases had no gene match. The CDR3 has 14 amino acids. CDR3 nucleotides: TGTGCCAGCAGCACCACAGGGGACTTAACTGAAGCTTTCTTT. Translated: CASSTTGDLTEAFF.

The V and J genes are TRBV6-2 or TRBV6-3 and TRBJ2-7; 11 positions match TRBD2. This CDR3 is built from 16 residues. The V gene's germline CDR1 is MNHEY and CDR2 SVGEGT. After removal of 0 bases from V and 7 bases from J, the junction contained 8 bases not matched to a gene. CDR3 region: CASSYSMASGRREQYV. CDR3 in DNA: TGTGCCAGCAGTTACTCGATGGCTAGCGGGAGGCGGGAGCAGTACGTC.

The chain carries TRBV28 and TRBJ1-5, with D unclear. Trimming stripped 6 bases from V and 2 bases from J, with 11 bases between. This CDR3 is 14 amino acids long. CDR1 and CDR2 from the germline V gene are MDHEN and SYDVKM. CDR3 sequence (DNA): TGTGCCAGCAGCGAAACTAGGGGCAATCAGCCCCAGCATTTT. Translation: CASSETRGNQPQHF.

V gene TRBV6-5 combines with J gene TRBJ2-6, with no clear D. Trimming removed 2 bases at V and 0 bases at J, with 5 bases between. Germline loops: CDR1 MNHEY, CDR2 SVGAGI. The CDR3 extends over 15 amino acids. The CDR3 sequence: CASSYQISGANVLTF. In DNA, the CDR3 is TGTGCCAGCAGTTACCAGATCTCTGGGGCCAACGTCCTGACTTTC.

This chain connects TRBV5-1 to TRBJ1-1; perhaps TRBD1 as D (5 bases). Germline lookup yields CDR1 SGHRS and CDR2 YFSETQ. CDR3 length: 13 residues. Trimming took off 2 bases at V and 3 bases at J, with 8 bases between the two ends. In DNA form, the CDR3 reads TGCGCCAGCAGCTTTACAGGAGACACTGAAGCTTTCTTT. It is translated as CASSFTGDTEAFF.

This sequence joins TRBV25-1 and TRBJ2-5; 9 nucleotides match TRBD2. CDR1 MGHDK and CDR2 SYGVNS come from the germline V gene. This CDR3 comprises 15 residues. Losses at the gene ends were 3 bases for V and 5 bases for J; bases not matched to a gene: 7. CDR3 sequence: CASSDPASGMETQYF. The CDR3 DNA sequence: TGTGCCAGCAGTGACCCCGCTAGCGGGATGGAGACCCAGTACTTC.

The chain links TRBV6-5 to TRBJ1-1, with D perhaps TRBD1 (5 bases). CDR1 MNHEY and CDR2 SVGAGI come from the germline V gene. The CDR3 contains 12 residues. Trimming shortened V by 6 bases and J by 1 base, and 6 bases separated the two germline ends. The CDR3 nucleotides are TGTGCCAGCAGAACAGGGAACACTGAAGCTTTCTTT. The encoded protein is CASRTGNTEAFF.

J is TRBJ2-2 and V is TRBV28; TRBD2 is a possible D gene (5 bases). V was shortened by 7 bases and J by 1 base, with 10 bases between the two germline ends. Germline V gene lookup returns CDR1 MDHEN and CDR2 SYDVKM. The CDR3 contains 14 residues. CDR3 amino acids: CASNRLLNTGELFF. In DNA, the CDR3 is TGTGCCAGCAATCGACTATTGAACACCGGGGAGCTGTTTTTT.

The CDR3 region has the DNA TGTGCCAGCAGTTTCTCGACTAGCGGGAGGGCCGAGAATGAGCAGTTCTTC. It codes for CASSFSTSGRAENEQFF. The chain employs TRBV28 and TRBJ2-1, with 14 nucleotides matching TRBD2. The CDR3 length is 17 residues. In germline, CDR1 is MDHEN, CDR2 SYDVKM. V dropped 3 bases and J dropped 7; count of bases not matched to a gene: 8.

The chain recombines TRBV29-1 with TRBJ1-2; D uncertain. The V and J ends lost 6 bases and 4 bases respectively, with 18 bases between them. Per the germline V gene, CDR1 is SQVTM and CDR2 is ANQGSEA. This CDR3 spans 14 amino acids. The CDR3 sequence: CSVEDPLGIYGYTF. In DNA form, the CDR3 reads TGCAGCGTGGAGGACCCGTTAGGAATCTATGGCTACACCTTC.

The chain joins TRBV24-1 to TRBJ1-2; 11 bases match TRBD1. The V and J ends lost 4 bases and 9 bases, in that order; junction bases with no gene match: 12. CDR3 length: 16 amino acids. The germline CDR1 and CDR2 sequences are KGHDR and SFDVKD. The chain's CDR3 is CATSDTRTGGEPRYTF. CDR3 DNA: TGTGCCACCAGTGACACGAGGACAGGGGGCGAACCTCGCTACACCTTC.

Concerning this clone itself: The junction and the germline gene differ at one end; a read error may be behind it. The gene calls are TRBV7-9 and TRBJ2-7, with 9 bases matching TRBD1. CDR1 and CDR2 from the germline V gene are SEHNR and FQNEAQ (reference sequence). The CDR3 is 13 amino acids. CDR3 protein: CASSYTSGDRVNF. CDR3 DNA sequence: TGTGCCAGCAGCTACACCTCGGGGGACAGGGTAAACTTC. Filled out from reference TRBV7-9 and TRBJ2-7, the complete variable domain reads DTGVSQNPRHKITKRGQNVTFRCDPISEHNRLYWYRQTLGQGPEFLTYFQNEAQLEKSRLLSDRFSAERPKGSFSTLEIQRTEQGDSAMYLCASSYTSGDRVNFGPGTRLTVT.